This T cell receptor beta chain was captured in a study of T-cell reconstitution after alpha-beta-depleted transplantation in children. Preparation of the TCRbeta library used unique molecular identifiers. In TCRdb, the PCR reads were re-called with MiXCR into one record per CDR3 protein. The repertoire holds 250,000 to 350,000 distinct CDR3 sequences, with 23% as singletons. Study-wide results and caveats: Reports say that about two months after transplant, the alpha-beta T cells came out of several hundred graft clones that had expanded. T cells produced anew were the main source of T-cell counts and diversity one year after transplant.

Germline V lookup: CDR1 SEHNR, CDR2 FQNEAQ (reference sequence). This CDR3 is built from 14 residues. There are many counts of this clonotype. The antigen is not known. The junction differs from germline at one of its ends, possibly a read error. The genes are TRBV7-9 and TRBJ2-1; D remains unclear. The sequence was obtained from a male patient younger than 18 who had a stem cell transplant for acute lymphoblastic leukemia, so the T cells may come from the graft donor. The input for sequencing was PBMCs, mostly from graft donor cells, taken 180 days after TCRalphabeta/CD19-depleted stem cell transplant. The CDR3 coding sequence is TGCGCCAGCTCGTTAGCAGGAAGATACAATGAGCAGTTCTTC. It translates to CASSLAGRYNEQFF.